This T cell receptor beta chain was identified in a study of OX40 agonist ivuxolimab in advanced cancers. This table comes from immunoSEQ multiplex PCR, and its TCRdb copy is limited to in-frame clones, with some not included. Among fewer than 45,000 clones, more than 80% were seen once, and the ten largest hold 6%. Germline CDR1 LNHDA, CDR2 SQIVND (reference sequence). Trimming stripped 4 bases from V and 1 base from J, with 11 bases between. The CDR3 is 15 residues long. This receptor was identified in an adult with an advanced solid tumor such as melanoma, head and neck, liver or kidney cancer. The specimen was CD4+ or CD8+ T cells sorted from blood, collected in a trial of the OX40 agonist ivuxolimab. The gene calls are TRBV19 and TRBJ1-5; D is ambiguous. CDR3 sequence reads: CASSTSPGSNQPQHF. Here the CDR3 DNA reads TGTGCCAGTAGTACCTCCCCAGGCAGCAATCAGCCCCAGCATTTT.